These 8 T cell receptor beta chains were all obtained from the same sample, sequenced in a study of post-analysis software for immune sequencing data. Study observations and caveats: Higher frequency in patients than in controls was seen for 5 or 6 TRBV segments, with TRBV5-6, TRBV5-1 and TRBV20-1 among them.

Prepared TCR beta cDNA libraries contained unique molecular identifiers. TCRdb re-derived calls from the PCR reads in MiXCR, one entry per CDR3 protein. Among roughly 600,000 distinct CDR3 sequences listed, around 40% were seen once. Their antigens remain unidentified. Sequences were obtained from blood. The origin of the receptors is a girl aged 5-17 years with multiple sclerosis.

This sequence joins TRBV14 and TRBJ2-1; 8 bases align to TRBD2. Unmatched junction bases numbered 8, after V lost 3 bases and J lost 4 bases. CDR3 length equals 16 residues. Germline V lookup: CDR1 SGHDN, CDR2 FVKESK. The CDR3 DNA is TGTGCCAGCAGCCACCTAAGCGGGGGCAGGTACAATGAGCAGTTCTTC. Translated, it gives CASSHLSGGRYNEQFF. The variable domain in full, with the rest retrieved from reference TRBV14 and TRBJ2-1, is EAGVTQFPSHSVIEKGQTVTLRCDPISGHDNLYWYRRVMGKEIKFLLHFVKESKQDESGMPNNRFLAERTGGTYSTLKVQPAELEDSGVYFCASSHLSGGRYNEQFFGPGTRLTVL.

The chain links TRBV27 to TRBJ2-5; possible D gene TRBD2, 6 bases. The J call is doubtful: the DNA matches TRBJ2-7 better. This CDR3 contains 13 residues. The germline V gene encodes CDR1 MNHEY and CDR2 SMNVEV (reference sequence). This CDR3 is CASTGDGSYEQYF. The CDR3 coding sequence is TGTGCCAGCACTGGGGACGGGAGTTACGAGCAGTACTTC.

There are a few counts of this clonotype. The chain joins TRBV5-1 to TRBJ2-1; D unresolved. Trimming pared 6 bases from V and 0 bases from J, leaving 13 bases between. The V gene's germline CDR1 is SGHRS and CDR2 YFSETQ. CDR3 length: 15 amino acids. The CDR3 loop reads CASTGERSSYNEQFF. DNA of the CDR3: TGCGCCAGCACCGGAGAGCGAAGCTCCTACAATGAGCAGTTCTTC.

This chain joins TRBV6-1 and TRBJ2-3; 13 nucleotides match TRBD2. The CDR3 is 22 residues long. CDR1 and CDR2 from the germline V gene are MNHNS and SASEGT. Trimming cost V 1 base and J 2 bases; bases outside gene matches: 18. Here the CDR3 DNA reads TGTGCCAGCAGTGAAGTGAGCGGACTAGCGGGAGAGAGCGCCCTTTACACAGATACGCAGTATTTT. Translating gives CASSEVSGLAGESALYTDTQYF.

The chain recombines TRBV6-5 with TRBJ2-5, with TRBD2 matching over 9 bases. The length of the CDR3 is 14 residues. CDR1 is MNHEY and CDR2 is SVGAGI in the germline V gene. V was clipped by 2 bases and J by 3 bases; unmatched bases: 1. The CDR3 reads CASSYRLAEETQYF. The CDR3 DNA reads as TGTGCCAGCAGTTACCGACTAGCGGAAGAGACCCAGTACTTC.

This clonotype has a count of ten or more. This chain links TRBV5-1 with TRBJ2-1, with TRBD2 as a possible D gene (5 bases). CDR3 length equals 15 residues. Trimming stripped 6 bases from V and 8 bases from J, with 21 bases between. CDR1 and CDR2 from the germline V gene are SGHRS and YFSETQ. CDR3 residues: CASKDGGGAFDEQFF. CDR3 in DNA: TGCGCCAGCAAGGACGGTGGAGGAGCATTCGATGAGCAGTTCTTC. The whole variable domain, remainder taken from reference TRBV5-1 and TRBJ2-1, is KAGVTQTPRYLIKTRGQQVTLSCSPISGHRSVSWYQQTPGQGLQFLFEYFSETQRNKGNFPGRFSGRQFSNSRSEMNVSTLELGDSALYLCASKDGGGAFDEQFFGPGTRLTVL.

This chain uses TRBV6-1 with TRBJ2-7; D is ambiguous. The V gene lost 1 base and the J gene lost 1 base, with 2 bases spanning the gap. The length of the CDR3 is 12 residues. Germline loops: CDR1 MNHNS, CDR2 SASEGT. Written as DNA, the CDR3 is TGTGCCAGCAGTGAAGAGTCCTACGAGCAGTACTTC. This translates into CASSEESYEQYF.

Turning to this clonotype: A read error is possible here, since a much larger clone lies one base away. The V gene is TRBV25-1, the J gene TRBJ2-5; 11 bases line up with TRBD2. Germline V CDR1 and CDR2: MGHDK, SYGVNS. V shed 1 base and J 11 bases; nucleotides not matched to a gene: 12. The CDR3 loop spans 16 amino acids. In DNA form, the CDR3 reads TGTGCCAGCAGTGAATCAGCACTAGCGGGAGAAGGTGAGCAGTACTTC. Translated, it gives CASSESALAGEGEQYF.